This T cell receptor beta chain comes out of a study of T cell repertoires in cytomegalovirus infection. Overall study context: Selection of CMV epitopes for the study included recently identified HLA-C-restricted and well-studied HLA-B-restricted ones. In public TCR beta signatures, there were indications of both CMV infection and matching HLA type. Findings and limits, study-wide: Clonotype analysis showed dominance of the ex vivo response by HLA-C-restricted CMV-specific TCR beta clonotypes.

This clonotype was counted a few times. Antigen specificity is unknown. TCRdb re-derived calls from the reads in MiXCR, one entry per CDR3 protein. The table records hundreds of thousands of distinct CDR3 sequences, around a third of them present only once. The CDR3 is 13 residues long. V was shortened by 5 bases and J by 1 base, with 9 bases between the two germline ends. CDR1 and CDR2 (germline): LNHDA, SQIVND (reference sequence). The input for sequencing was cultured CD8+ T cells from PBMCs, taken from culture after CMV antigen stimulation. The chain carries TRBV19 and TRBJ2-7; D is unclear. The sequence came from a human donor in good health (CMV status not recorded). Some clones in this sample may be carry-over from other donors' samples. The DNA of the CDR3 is TGTGCCAGTAGTCCCGCCCTTTCCTACGAGCAGTACTTC. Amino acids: CASSPALSYEQYF. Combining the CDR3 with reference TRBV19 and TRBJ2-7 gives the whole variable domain DGGITQSPKYLFRKEGQNVTLSCEQNLNHDAMYWYRQDPGQGLRLIYYSQIVNDFQKGDIAEGYSVSREKKESFPLTVTSAQKNPTAFYLCASSPALSYEQYFGPGTRLTVT.